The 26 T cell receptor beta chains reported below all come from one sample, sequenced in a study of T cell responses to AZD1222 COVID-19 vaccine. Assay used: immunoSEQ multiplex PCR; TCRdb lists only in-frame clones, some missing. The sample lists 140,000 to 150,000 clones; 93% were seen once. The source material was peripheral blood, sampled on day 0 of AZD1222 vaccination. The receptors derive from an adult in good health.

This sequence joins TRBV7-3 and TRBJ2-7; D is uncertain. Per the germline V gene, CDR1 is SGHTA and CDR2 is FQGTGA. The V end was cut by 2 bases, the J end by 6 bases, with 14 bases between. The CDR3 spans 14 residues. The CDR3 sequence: CASSLYPSSVEQYF. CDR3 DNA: TGTGCCAGCAGCTTATACCCCTCGTCTGTCGAGCAGTACTTC. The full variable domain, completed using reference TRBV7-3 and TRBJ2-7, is GAGVSQTPSNKVTEKGKYVELRCDPISGHTALYWYRQSLGQGPEFLIYFQGTGAADDSGLPNDRFFAVRPEGSVSTLKIQRTERGDSAVYLCASSLYPSSVEQYFGPGTRLTVT.

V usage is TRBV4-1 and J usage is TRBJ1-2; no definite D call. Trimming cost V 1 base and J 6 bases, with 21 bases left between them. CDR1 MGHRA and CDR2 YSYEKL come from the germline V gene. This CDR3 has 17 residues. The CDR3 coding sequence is TGCGCCAGCAGCCAAGCAACCCTGGCGGTGAGGGCCGATGGCTACACCTTC. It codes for CASSQATLAVRADGYTF.

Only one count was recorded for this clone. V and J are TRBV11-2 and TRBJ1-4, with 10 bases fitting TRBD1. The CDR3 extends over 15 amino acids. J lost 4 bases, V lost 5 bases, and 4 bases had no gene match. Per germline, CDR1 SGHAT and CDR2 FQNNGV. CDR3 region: CASSPRTGGNEKLFF. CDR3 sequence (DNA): TGTGCCAGCAGCCCCCGGACAGGGGGTAATGAAAAACTGTTTTTT.

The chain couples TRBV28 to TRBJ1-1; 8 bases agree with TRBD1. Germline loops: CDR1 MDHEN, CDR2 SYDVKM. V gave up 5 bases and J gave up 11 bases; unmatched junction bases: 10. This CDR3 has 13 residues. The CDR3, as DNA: TGTGCCAGCAGTCTCCCTCGACAGGGGTTGGCTTTCTTT. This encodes CASSLPRQGLAFF.

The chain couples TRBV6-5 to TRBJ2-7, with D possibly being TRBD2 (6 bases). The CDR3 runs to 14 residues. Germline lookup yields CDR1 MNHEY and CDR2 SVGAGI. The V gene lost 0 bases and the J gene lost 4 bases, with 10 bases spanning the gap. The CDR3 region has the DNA TGTGCCAGCAGTTACTCGGAGGGTACGTACGAGCAGTACTTC. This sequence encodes CASSYSEGTYEQYF.

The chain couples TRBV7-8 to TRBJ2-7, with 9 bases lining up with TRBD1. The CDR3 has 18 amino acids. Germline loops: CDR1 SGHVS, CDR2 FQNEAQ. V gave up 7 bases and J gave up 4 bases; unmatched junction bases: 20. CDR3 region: CASIPDRGDTAGVYEQYF. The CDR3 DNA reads TGTGCCAGCATCCCAGACAGGGGGGACACGGCGGGTGTGTACGAGCAGTACTTC.

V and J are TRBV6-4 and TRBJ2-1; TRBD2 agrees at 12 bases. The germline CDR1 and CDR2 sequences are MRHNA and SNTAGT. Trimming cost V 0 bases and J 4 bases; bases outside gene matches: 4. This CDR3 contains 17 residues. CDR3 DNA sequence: TGTGCCAGCAGTGACTCGTGGACTAGCGGGGATTACAATGAGCAGTTCTTC. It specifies CASSDSWTSGDYNEQFF.

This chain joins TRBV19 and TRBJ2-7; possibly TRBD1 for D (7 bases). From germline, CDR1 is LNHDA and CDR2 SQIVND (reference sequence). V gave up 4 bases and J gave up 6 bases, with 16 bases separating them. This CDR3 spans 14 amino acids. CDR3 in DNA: TGTGCCAGTAGTACGCCAGGGACAGCGGGCGAGCAGTACTTC. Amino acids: CASSTPGTAGEQYF.

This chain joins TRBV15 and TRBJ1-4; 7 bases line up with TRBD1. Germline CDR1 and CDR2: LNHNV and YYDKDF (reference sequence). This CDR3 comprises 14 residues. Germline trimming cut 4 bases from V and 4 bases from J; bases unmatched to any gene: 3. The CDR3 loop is CATSKQGYNEKLFF. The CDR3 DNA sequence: TGTGCCACCAGCAAACAGGGGTATAATGAAAAACTGTTTTTT.

CDR3 sequence reads: CSVLTWDLSEKLFF. CDR3 bases: TGCAGCGTACTCACTTGGGATTTATCTGAAAAACTGTTTTTT. The rearrangement links TRBV29-1 to TRBJ1-4; D gene ambiguous. CDR1 and CDR2 (germline): SQVTM, ANQGSEA. This CDR3 region has 14 residues. V was clipped by 6 bases and J by 7 bases, with 18 bases between them.

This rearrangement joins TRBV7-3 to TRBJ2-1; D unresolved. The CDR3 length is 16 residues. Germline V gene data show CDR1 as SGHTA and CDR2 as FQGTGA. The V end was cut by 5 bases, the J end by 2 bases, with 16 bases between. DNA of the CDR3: TGTGCCAGCAGCCCTGGTGAGGCAGGAGCCTACAATGAGCAGTTCTTC. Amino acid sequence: CASSPGEAGAYNEQFF.

This CDR3 is CASSPDRFSGNTIYF. In DNA form, the CDR3 reads TGTGCCAGCAGCCCGGACAGGTTCTCTGGAAACACCATATATTTT. The V gene is TRBV6-5, the J gene TRBJ1-3; 7 bases align to TRBD1. The CDR3 spans 15 residues. V shed 6 bases and J 0 bases; nucleotides not matched to a gene: 5. CDR1 and CDR2 from the germline V gene are MNHEY and SVGAGI.

CDR3 in amino acids: CASSERTGEETQYF. The DNA of the CDR3 is TGTGCCAGCAGCGAGAGGACAGGGGAAGAGACCCAGTACTTC. The chain combines TRBV6-5 with TRBJ2-5; 9 bases fit TRBD1. This CDR3 contains 14 residues. The ends lost 6 bases at V and 3 bases at J; junction bases unmatched: 5. Germline V gene data show CDR1 as MNHEY and CDR2 as SVGAGI.

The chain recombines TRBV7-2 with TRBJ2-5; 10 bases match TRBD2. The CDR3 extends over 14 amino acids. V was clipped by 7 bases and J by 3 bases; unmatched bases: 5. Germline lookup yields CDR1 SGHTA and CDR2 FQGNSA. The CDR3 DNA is TGTGCCAGCACCCTAGCGGGGGTAAAAGAGACCCAGTACTTC. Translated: CASTLAGVKETQYF.

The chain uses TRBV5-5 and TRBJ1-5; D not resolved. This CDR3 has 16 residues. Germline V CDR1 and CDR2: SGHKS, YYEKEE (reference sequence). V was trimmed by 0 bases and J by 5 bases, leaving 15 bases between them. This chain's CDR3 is CASSLAAVPAHQPQHF. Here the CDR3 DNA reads TGTGCCAGCAGCTTGGCGGCAGTCCCAGCCCATCAGCCCCAGCATTTT.

The CDR3 bases are TGTGCCAGCAGTTCTGGGGGATTCGGGTATAATTCACCCCTCCACTTT. Translation gives CASSSGGFGYNSPLHF. The chain has TRBV6-5 and TRBJ1-6; TRBD1 is a possible D gene (5 bases). The CDR3 contains 16 residues. Trimming shortened V by 4 bases and J by 4 bases, and 14 bases separated the two germline ends. Looked up from germline, CDR1 is MNHEY and CDR2 is SVGAGI.

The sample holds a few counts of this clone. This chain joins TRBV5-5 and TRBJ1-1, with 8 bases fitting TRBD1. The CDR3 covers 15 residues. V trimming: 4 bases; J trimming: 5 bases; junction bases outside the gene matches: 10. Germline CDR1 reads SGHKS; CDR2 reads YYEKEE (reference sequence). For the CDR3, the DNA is TGTGCCAGCAGCCCCCACCAGGGGGCCAAAACTGAAGCTTTCTTT. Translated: CASSPHQGAKTEAFF.

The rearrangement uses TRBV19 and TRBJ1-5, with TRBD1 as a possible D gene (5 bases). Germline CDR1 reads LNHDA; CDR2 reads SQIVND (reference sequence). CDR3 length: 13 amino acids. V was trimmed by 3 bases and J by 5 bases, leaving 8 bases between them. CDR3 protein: CASSIGAHQPQHF. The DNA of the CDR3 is TGTGCCAGTAGTATTGGGGCCCATCAGCCCCAGCATTTT. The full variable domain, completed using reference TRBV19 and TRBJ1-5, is DGGITQSPKYLFRKEGQNVTLSCEQNLNHDAMYWYRQDPGQGLRLIYYSQIVNDFQKGDIAEGYSVSREKKESFPLTVTSAQKNPTAFYLCASSIGAHQPQHFGDGTRLSIL.

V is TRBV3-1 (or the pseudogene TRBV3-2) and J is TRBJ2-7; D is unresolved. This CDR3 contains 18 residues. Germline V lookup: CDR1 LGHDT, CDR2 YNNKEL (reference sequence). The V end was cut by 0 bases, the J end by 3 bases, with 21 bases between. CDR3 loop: CASSQDQRWLDPHYEQYF. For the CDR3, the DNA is TGTGCCAGCAGCCAAGATCAGCGCTGGCTAGACCCACACTACGAGCAGTACTTC.

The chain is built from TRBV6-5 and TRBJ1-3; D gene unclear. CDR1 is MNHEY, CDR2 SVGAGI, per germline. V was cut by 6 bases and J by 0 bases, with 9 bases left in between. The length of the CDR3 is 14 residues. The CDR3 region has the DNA TGTGCCAGCAGATCGCCCGGCTCTGGAAACACCATATATTTT. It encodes CASRSPGSGNTIYF.

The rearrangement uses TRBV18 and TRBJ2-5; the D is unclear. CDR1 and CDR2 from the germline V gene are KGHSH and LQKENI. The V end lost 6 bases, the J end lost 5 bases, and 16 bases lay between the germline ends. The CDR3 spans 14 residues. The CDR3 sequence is CASSSREIVETQYF. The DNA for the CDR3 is TGTGCCAGCTCGAGTCGAGAGATTGTGGAGACCCAGTACTTC. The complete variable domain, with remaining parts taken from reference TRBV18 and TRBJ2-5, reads NAGVMQNPRHLVRRRGQEARLRCSPMKGHSHVYWYRQLPEEGLKFMVYLQKENIIDESGMPKERFSAEFPKEGPSILRIQQVVRGDSAAYFCASSSREIVETQYFGPGTRLLVL.

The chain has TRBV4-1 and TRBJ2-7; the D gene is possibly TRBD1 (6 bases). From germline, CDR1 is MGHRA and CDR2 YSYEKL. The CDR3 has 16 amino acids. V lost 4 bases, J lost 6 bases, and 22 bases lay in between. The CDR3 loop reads CASSPGALLQGSEQYF. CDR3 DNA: TGCGCCAGCAGCCCAGGAGCCCTTTTACAGGGTAGCGAGCAGTACTTC.

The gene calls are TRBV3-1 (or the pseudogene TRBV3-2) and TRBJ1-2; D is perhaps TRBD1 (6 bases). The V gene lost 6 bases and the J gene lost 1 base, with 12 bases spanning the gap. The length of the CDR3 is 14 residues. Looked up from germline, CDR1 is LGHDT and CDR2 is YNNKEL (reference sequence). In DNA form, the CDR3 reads TGTGCCAGCAGTAGGGGGTGGAGTAACTATGGCTACACCTTC. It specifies CASSRGWSNYGYTF.

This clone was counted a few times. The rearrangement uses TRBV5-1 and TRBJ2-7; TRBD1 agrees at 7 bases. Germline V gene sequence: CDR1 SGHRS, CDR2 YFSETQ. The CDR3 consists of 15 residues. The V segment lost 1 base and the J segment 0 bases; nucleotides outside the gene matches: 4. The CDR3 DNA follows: TGCGCCAGCAGCTTGCAGGGGGTCACCTCCTACGAGCAGTACTTC. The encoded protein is CASSLQGVTSYEQYF. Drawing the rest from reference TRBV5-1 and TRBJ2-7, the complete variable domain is KAGVTQTPRYLIKTRGQQVTLSCSPISGHRSVSWYQQTPGQGLQFLFEYFSETQRNKGNFPGRFSGRQFSNSRSEMNVSTLELGDSALYLCASSLQGVTSYEQYFGPGTRLTVT.

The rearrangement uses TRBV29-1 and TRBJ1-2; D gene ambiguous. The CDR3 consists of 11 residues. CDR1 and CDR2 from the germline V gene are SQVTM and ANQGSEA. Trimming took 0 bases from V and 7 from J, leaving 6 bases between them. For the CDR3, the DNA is TGCAGCGTTGAAGATCCGGCTGGCTACACCTTC. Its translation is CSVEDPAGYTF.

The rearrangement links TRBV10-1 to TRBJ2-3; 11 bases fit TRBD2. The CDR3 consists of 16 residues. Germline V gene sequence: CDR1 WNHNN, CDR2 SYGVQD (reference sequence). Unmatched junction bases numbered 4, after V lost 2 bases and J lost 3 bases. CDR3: CASSEELAGATDTQYF. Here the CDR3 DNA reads TGCGCCAGCAGTGAGGAACTAGCGGGAGCGACAGATACGCAGTATTTT.